Listed below are T cell receptor beta chains from one sample, sequenced in a study of T-cell reconstitution after alpha-beta-depleted transplantation in children. TCRdb re-called the PCR reads with MiXCR, one entry per CDR3 protein. The repertoire holds around 580,000 distinct CDR3 sequences, roughly 23% seen once, with 11% to 15% in the top ten. The sample here was PBMCs, mostly from graft donor cells, taken 360 days after TCRalphabeta/CD19-depleted stem cell transplant. These receptors all stem from a boy younger than two who had a stem cell transplant for acute myeloid leukemia, so the T cells may come from the graft donor. CDR3s include the opening cysteine and the closing phenylalanine or tryptophan.

v_gene	j_gene	CDR3aa
TRBV7-9	TRBJ2-7	CASSLPDRGPYEQYF
TRBV7-3	TRBJ2-1	CASSSKVGYAPPNEQFF
TRBV5-5	TRBJ2-3	CASSLQGRNTDTQYF
TRBV7-2	TRBJ2-3	CASNAGGSTDTQYF
TRBV21-1	TRBJ1-5	CASSPAGQSVNQPQHF
TRBV12-3/TRBV12-4	TRBJ2-1	CASSPGQGPTRDEQFF
TRBV5-1	TRBJ1-2	CASSLVSSLDYGYTF
TRBV20-1	TRBJ1-5	CSVPQGRGQPQHF
TRBV6-1	TRBJ2-4	CASRRLGRTGLNIQYF
TRBV15	TRBJ2-3	CATSRHGGSGGTDTQYF
TRBV12-3/TRBV12-4	TRBJ1-1	CASSFKGQGSTEAFF
TRBV29-1	TRBJ1-2	CSVMNTYGYTF
TRBV7-6	TRBJ1-1	CASSLRIDNTEAFF
TRBV30	TRBJ2-1	CAWSDSPGPDNEQFF
TRBV25-1	TRBJ2-1	CASFGTPYNEQFF
TRBV28	TRBJ2-5	CASSPTANQQETQYF
TRBV25-1	TRBJ1-4	CASQRGTANEKLFF
TRBV29-1	TRBJ1-2	CSAGQGNGYTF
TRBV4-2	TRBJ2-7	CASSHPGRYEQYF
TRBV7-6	TRBJ2-2	CASSEGTGGELFF
TRBV5-1	TRBJ1-1	CASSSQSEAFF
TRBV7-6	TRBJ1-1	CASSPNRQGMNTEAFF
TRBV6-6	TRBJ1-1	CASSYWGSTEAFF
TRBV5-1	TRBJ1-1	CASSFLRTGANTEAFF
TRBV20-1	TRBJ2-1	CSAGRLGLSAYNEQFF
TRBV7-2	TRBJ2-5	CASSPGGGAPETQYF
TRBV10-1	TRBJ2-3	CASSDPASTDTQYF
TRBV29-1	TRBJ2-3	CSVVPGTSGGEDTQYF
TRBV27	TRBJ1-4	CASSPSGPLEKLFF
TRBV15	TRBJ2-7	CATSRVEWDRGHEQYF
TRBV11-2	TRBJ2-3	CASSHAPVTDTQYF
TRBV6-5	TRBJ2-2	CASSYSVRGGTGELFF
TRBV15	TRBJ2-4	CATSRNRGSTRDIQYF
TRBV7-2	TRBJ1-4	CASSLGAAGGEKLFF
TRBV13	TRBJ2-7	CASSYQSYEQYF
TRBV6-2/TRBV6-3	TRBJ2-7	CASSYLGTGGHYEQYF
TRBV4-3	TRBJ2-7	CASSQDGLYHEQYF
TRBV12-3/TRBV12-4	TRBJ2-5	CASRHRYQETQYF
TRBV4-3	TRBJ2-5	CASSQGRETQYF
TRBV4-2	TRBJ1-6	CASSQTGYSLHF
TRBV29-1	TRBJ1-4	CSVGGGVPNEKLFF
TRBV6-2/TRBV6-3	TRBJ2-5	CASSYAGGIQETQYF
TRBV4-1	TRBJ2-5	CASSQFLERGLQETQYF
TRBV6-1	TRBJ2-3	CASSVHSPPSTDTQYF
TRBV6-6	TRBJ2-1	CATVPGPYNEQFF
TRBV24-1	TRBJ2-1	CATSDRDSPPEQFF
TRBV13	TRBJ2-1	CASSLVPGGLAGGTEQFF
TRBV4-1	TRBJ2-3	CASSQPPGRSAQYF
TRBV6-2/TRBV6-3	TRBJ1-5	CASSSTGNNQPQHF
TRBV24-1	TRBJ2-7	CATSDPGDSYEQYF
TRBV20-1	TRBJ2-6	CSARPREAGANVLTF